The 5 T cell receptor beta chains reported below all come from one sample, sequenced in a study of regulatory T cells in long-lasting Graves disease. Library construction for TCR beta used iRepertoire HTBI primers and Arm-PCR of CDR3 regions. TCRdb reanalysed the multiplex PCR reads using MiXCR and keeps one entry per CDR3 protein. Of 400,000 to 650,000 distinct CDR3 sequences listed, 15% to 20% are singletons. Time point meaning: newly diagnosed GD, antithyroid drugs for less than 3 months. Preparation of the TCR library used RNA extracted from PBMCs. These sequences were also reported in another study, on T cells in Graves' hyperthyroidism and ophthalmopathy.

The sample consisted of peripheral blood mononuclear cells (PBMCs), taken at new diagnosis, from a patient treated with antithyroid drugs. These receptors were collected from a woman aged 35 to 59 with Graves disease.

There are many counts of this clonotype. The V call is TRBV11-3, the J call TRBJ2-2; D possibly corresponds to TRBD2 (6 bases). Germline values: CDR1 SGHNT, CDR2 YENEEA. V was shortened by 3 bases and J by 6 bases, with 8 bases between the two germline ends. The CDR3 consists of 13 residues. The CDR3, as DNA: TGTGCCAGCAGCTTCAGGGAGGCCGGGGAGCTGTTTTTT. It translates to CASSFREAGELFF.

This clonotype occurred a few times. The rearrangement links TRBV19 to TRBJ2-7; the D gene could be TRBD1 or TRBD2 (5 bases each). Trimming pared 5 bases from V and 3 bases from J, leaving 14 bases between. From germline, CDR1 is LNHDA and CDR2 SQIVND (reference sequence). This CDR3 contains 14 residues. The CDR3 loop is CASSPPGPLYEQYF. The CDR3 coding sequence is TGTGCCAGTAGTCCCCCGGGACCGCTCTACGAGCAGTACTTC.

This clonotype has a count of ten or more. This chain joins TRBV2 and TRBJ2-7, with TRBD1 matching 7 bases. This CDR3 is built from 14 residues. Germline trimming cut 6 bases from V and 0 bases from J; bases unmatched to any gene: 5. In germline, CDR1 is SNHLY, CDR2 FYNNEI. The CDR3 reads CASSTRGTSYEQYF. In DNA form, the CDR3 reads TGTGCCAGCAGCACCAGGGGGACCTCCTACGAGCAGTACTTC. The variable domain in full, with the rest retrieved from reference TRBV2 and TRBJ2-7, is EPEVTQTPSHQVTQMGQEVILRCVPISNHLYFYWYRQILGQKVEFLVSFYNNEISEKSEIFDDQFSVERPDGSNFTLKIRSTKLEDSAMYFCASSTRGTSYEQYFGPGTRLTVT.

On this clonotype: One base away lies a much larger clone, so this may be a sequencing read error. The chain couples TRBV2 to TRBJ2-3, with TRBD2 identical over 12 bases. J gave up 4 bases and V 11 bases, and 13 bases lay outside the gene matches. CDR1 SNHLY and CDR2 FYNNEI come from the germline V gene. This CDR3 region has 16 residues. CDR3 amino acids: CAGTQLPSGGADTQYF. CDR3 in DNA: TGTGCCGGCACCCAACTCCCTAGCGGGGGGGCAGATACGCAGTATTTT.

V and J are TRBV6-1 and TRBJ1-1, with D unresolved. In germline, CDR1 is MNHNS, CDR2 SASEGT. V was pared by 6 bases and J by 4 bases, with 15 bases between. The CDR3 extends over 14 amino acids. CDR3 region: CASSKGGSATEAFF. The CDR3 nucleotides read TGTGCCAGCAGCAAGGGAGGTTCCGCCACTGAAGCTTTCTTT.